Presented here are 31 T cell receptor beta chains from one specimen sequenced in a study of shared clonotypes between healthy human individuals. Sequencing was performed with immunoSEQ multiplex PCR; in TCRdb, only in-frame clones are kept and a portion is missing. The sample holds roughly 2 million clones, around 95% seen once. The specimen sequenced was naive CD4+ T cells sorted from blood. Subset meaning: CD45RA+ positively selected. These receptors all stem from a man between 18 and 29 years old in good health.

DNA of the CDR3: TGCGCCAGCAGCCAACTTACGGGACAGGGGAATTCACCCCTCCACTTT. Amino acid sequence: CASSQLTGQGNSPLHF. This chain uses TRBV4-3 with TRBJ1-6, with 10 bases fitting TRBD1. The CDR3 sequence is 16 residues long. Germline loops: CDR1 LGHNA, CDR2 YSLEER. V was clipped by 2 bases and J by 7 bases; unmatched bases: 5.

A word on this clone: The sample holds other DNA sequences that translate to the same CDR3. This rearrangement joins TRBV4-1 to TRBJ2-3, with D tentatively TRBD1 or TRBD2 (5 bases each). V lost 1 base and J 4 bases, leaving 9 bases between the germline ends. The germline CDR1 and CDR2 sequences are MGHRA and YSYEKL. This CDR3 region has 14 residues. The CDR3 is CASSQVGVADTQYF. Here the CDR3 DNA reads TGCGCCAGCAGCCAAGTGGGGGTCGCAGATACGCAGTATTTT.

The chain combines TRBV5-1 with TRBJ1-5, with D perhaps TRBD1 (5 bases). The CDR3 loop spans 14 amino acids. V was cut by 2 bases and J by 4 bases, with 10 bases left in between. The germline V gene encodes CDR1 SGHRS and CDR2 YFSETQ. This chain's CDR3 is CASSLGDRNQPQHF. The CDR3 DNA sequence: TGCGCCAGCAGCTTAGGGGACCGTAATCAGCCCCAGCATTTT.

The gene calls are TRBV27 and TRBJ1-2; D uncertain. The germline V gene encodes CDR1 MNHEY and CDR2 SMNVEV (reference sequence). The V and J ends lost 5 bases and 5 bases respectively, with 33 bases between them. The CDR3 loop spans 20 amino acids. The CDR3 nucleotides read TGTGCCAGCAGTCCCCCCCAACTGGCGGGCCGGCCCTATTACCCATATGGCTACACCTTC. Residues: CASSPPQLAGRPYYPYGYTF.

J is TRBJ2-2 and V is TRBV2, with 7 bases aligning to TRBD1. J was trimmed by 5 bases and V by 6 bases; bases with no gene match: 3. In germline, CDR1 is SNHLY, CDR2 FYNNEI. The CDR3 spans 13 residues. The CDR3 DNA reads as TGTGCCAGCAGAGGGACAGTAACCGGGGAGCTGTTTTTT. This codes for CASRGTVTGELFF.

This rearrangement joins TRBV27 to TRBJ1-6, with unresolved D. Germline lookup yields CDR1 MNHEY and CDR2 SMNVEV (reference sequence). CDR3 length equals 12 residues. V shed 3 bases and J shed 10 bases, with 7 bases lying between them. The CDR3 loop is CASSFPRSPLHF. The CDR3, as DNA: TGTGCCAGCAGTTTCCCTCGATCACCCCTCCACTTT.

The genes are TRBV6-1 and TRBJ1-4, with D possibly matching TRBD1 (5 bases). Trimming cost V 6 bases and J 4 bases, with 9 bases left between them. This CDR3 contains 13 residues. Germline lookup yields CDR1 MNHNS and CDR2 SASEGT. CDR3 loop: CASRDRNNEKLFF. The CDR3 DNA follows: TGTGCCAGCAGAGACAGAAATAATGAAAAACTGTTTTTT.

V gene TRBV10-3 combines with J gene TRBJ2-2; D is perhaps TRBD1 (5 bases). Germline lookup yields CDR1 ENHRY and CDR2 SYGVKD. CDR3 length: 14 amino acids. The V end was cut by 3 bases, the J end by 5 bases, with 10 bases between. DNA for the CDR3: TGTGCCATCAGTGAACAGGAGATAACCGGGGAGCTGTTTTTT. Residues: CAISEQEITGELFF.

V usage is TRBV6-5 and J usage is TRBJ1-1, with D unresolved. The V end was cut by 2 bases, the J end by 5 bases, with 15 bases between. There are 15 residues in the CDR3. Germline V gene data show CDR1 as MNHEY and CDR2 as SVGAGI. The DNA of the CDR3 is TGTGCCAGCAGTTACCGGTCGGTGGACCGGACTGAAGCTTTCTTT. Protein product: CASSYRSVDRTEAFF.

This clone was counted a few times. The same CDR3 can be traced to other DNA sequences in this sample. This rearrangement joins TRBV6-5 to TRBJ2-5, with D possibly being TRBD2 (6 bases). Looked up from germline, CDR1 is MNHEY and CDR2 is SVGAGI. This CDR3 contains 13 residues. V dropped 2 bases and J dropped 2 bases, with 6 bases sitting between them. CDR3 sequence (DNA): TGTGCCAGCAGTTACGGGGGGCAAGAGACCCAGTACTTC. Amino acids: CASSYGGQETQYF.

The gene calls are TRBV28 and TRBJ2-3, with D perhaps assigned TRBD1 or TRBD2 (5 bases each). The V gene lost 3 bases and the J gene lost 1 base, with 11 bases spanning the gap. Germline CDR1 is MDHEN and CDR2 is SYDVKM. This CDR3 comprises 15 residues. The CDR3: CASSLRVGGTDTQYF. The CDR3 nucleotides are TGTGCCAGCAGTTTGAGAGTGGGGGGCACAGATACGCAGTATTTT. The complete variable domain, with remaining parts taken from reference TRBV28 and TRBJ2-3, reads DVKVTQSSRYLVKRTGEKVFLECVQDMDHENMFWYRQDPGLGLRLIYFSYDVKMKEKGDIPEGYSVSREKKERFSLILESASTNQTSMYLCASSLRVGGTDTQYFGPGTRLTVL.

J is TRBJ2-7 and V is TRBV6-6; D uncertain. Trimming took 7 bases from V and 7 from J, leaving 14 bases between them. The germline V gene encodes CDR1 MNHNY and CDR2 SVGAGI (reference sequence). The CDR3 length is 12 residues. CDR3 nucleotides: TGTGCCAGCAATGGGAACCCGAGGGAGCAGTACTTC. The encoded protein is CASNGNPREQYF.

V usage is TRBV2 and J usage is TRBJ2-7; unclear D gene. Germline CDR1 reads SNHLY; CDR2 reads FYNNEI. Trimming took 1 base from V and 3 from J, leaving 7 bases between them. CDR3 size: 13 residues. CDR3 sequence reads: CASSEGNYYEQYF. Written as DNA, the CDR3 is TGTGCCAGCAGTGAAGGGAATTACTACGAGCAGTACTTC. Full variable domain (outside the CDR3, taken from reference TRBV2 and TRBJ2-7): EPEVTQTPSHQVTQMGQEVILRCVPISNHLYFYWYRQILGQKVEFLVSFYNNEISEKSEIFDDQFSVERPDGSNFTLKIRSTKLEDSAMYFCASSEGNYYEQYFGPGTRLTVT.

The CDR3 region is CASSLAQGNQPQHF. CDR3 nucleotides: TGTGCCAGCAGTTTGGCTCAGGGCAATCAGCCCCAGCATTTT. The chain employs TRBV28 and TRBJ1-5, with D hard to call. There are 14 residues in the CDR3. In germline, CDR1 is MDHEN, CDR2 SYDVKM. The V end lost 3 bases, the J end lost 2 bases, and 8 bases lay between the germline ends. Full variable domain (missing parts from reference TRBV28 and TRBJ1-5): DVKVTQSSRYLVKRTGEKVFLECVQDMDHENMFWYRQDPGLGLRLIYFSYDVKMKEKGDIPEGYSVSREKKERFSLILESASTNQTSMYLCASSLAQGNQPQHFGDGTRLSIL.

This clone was counted once. This chain joins TRBV7-2 and TRBJ2-7; D might be TRBD2 (6 bases). Germline CDR1 SGHTA, CDR2 FQGNSA. This CDR3 comprises 15 residues. The ends were cut back, 7 bases at V and 7 bases at J, with 23 bases in the middle. Here the CDR3 DNA reads TGTGCCAGCACCCCTGGGCTAGCTCTCGCGGGGGAGCAGTACTTC. Translating gives CASTPGLALAGEQYF.

The V and J genes are TRBV5-3 and TRBJ1-6; D ambiguous. TRBV5-3 carries the ORF label, with uncertain function. This CDR3 region has 12 residues. Deletions cut 8 bases from V and 8 bases from J, with 11 bases between. The CDR3 reads CARSGGDSPLHF. DNA for the CDR3: TGTGCCAGGAGTGGCGGGGATTCACCCCTCCACTTT.

J is TRBJ1-3 and V is TRBV4-1; weak D call: TRBD1 (6 bases). The V end lost 1 base, the J end lost 0 bases, and 13 bases lay between the germline ends. The CDR3 consists of 17 residues. Germline-derived CDR1 and CDR2 are MGHRA and YSYEKL. The CDR3 bases are TGCGCCAGCAGCCAAGGGGGGCTATTGGACTCTGGAAACACCATATATTTT. This translates into CASSQGGLLDSGNTIYF.

This clone was seen once. The chain has TRBV30 and TRBJ1-4, with TRBD1 matching over 8 bases. V dropped 5 bases and J dropped 8; count of bases not matched to a gene: 4. Germline V gives CDR1 GTSNPN, CDR2 SVGIG (reference sequence). The CDR3 consists of 12 residues. CDR3 coding DNA: TGTGCCTGGTCGACAGGGGAGGAAAAACTGTTTTTT. Amino acids: CAWSTGEEKLFF. Full variable domain (remainder filled in from reference TRBV30 and TRBJ1-4): SQTIHQWPATLVQPVGSPLSLECTVEGTSNPNLYWYRQAAGRGLQLLFYSVGIGQISSEVPQNLSASRPQDRQFILSSKKLLLSDSGFYLCAWSTGEEKLFFGSGTQLSVL.

This chain links TRBV19 with TRBJ1-2; 9 nucleotides line up with TRBD1. Trimming took 4 bases from V and 4 from J; bases not matched to a gene: 13. Per the germline V gene, CDR1 is LNHDA and CDR2 is SQIVND (reference sequence). The CDR3 is 17 amino acids. The CDR3 spells CASSTWTGDTMFYGYTF. CDR3 nucleotide sequence: TGTGCCAGTAGTACCTGGACAGGGGACACCATGTTCTATGGCTACACCTTC.

The chain combines TRBV13 with TRBJ2-5, with TRBD2 matching over 13 bases. The CDR3 is 16 amino acids. CDR1 is PRHDT and CDR2 is FYEKMQ in the germline V gene (reference sequence). J was trimmed by 9 bases and V by 5 bases; bases with no gene match: 12. The CDR3 nucleotides read TGTGCCAGCAGCAGGACTAGCGGGGGTCTGCCACAGGCCCAGTACTTC. Its protein is CASSRTSGGLPQAQYF. The entire variable domain, with the rest obtained from reference TRBV13 and TRBJ2-5, is as follows: AAGVIQSPRHLIKEKRETATLKCYPIPRHDTVYWYQQGPGQDPQFLISFYEKMQSDKGSIPDRFSAQQFSDYHSELNMSSLELGDSALYFCASSRTSGGLPQAQYFGPGTRLLVL.

The chain links TRBV9 to TRBJ2-7; 7 bases fit TRBD2. The CDR3 consists of 15 residues. The V and J ends lost 4 bases and 0 bases, in that order; junction bases with no gene match: 7. Germline CDR1 reads SGDLS; CDR2 reads YYNGEE. In nucleotides, the CDR3 is TGTGCCAGCAGCCCAAAACTAGCGATCTCCTACGAGCAGTACTTC. Its protein is CASSPKLAISYEQYF.

V and J are TRBV4-1 and TRBJ2-3; D ambiguous. Germline values: CDR1 MGHRA, CDR2 YSYEKL. V shed 0 bases and J shed 3 bases, with 10 bases lying between them. The CDR3 length is 15 residues. CDR3 in amino acids: CASSQDLTLTDTQYF. DNA for the CDR3: TGCGCCAGCAGCCAAGATCTCACCCTGACAGATACGCAGTATTTT.

The table lists this clone with a few counts. This chain uses TRBV13 with TRBJ2-3, with 8 bases that match TRBD2. Trimming cost V 5 bases and J 6 bases; bases outside gene matches: 10. This CDR3 comprises 15 residues. Looked up from germline, CDR1 is PRHDT and CDR2 is FYEKMQ (reference sequence). The DNA for the CDR3 is TGTGCCAGCAGCCAGAGAGGACTAGCTCGGGATACGCAGTATTTT. This encodes CASSQRGLARDTQYF.

To note about this clone: Other DNA sequences in this sample translate to the same CDR3. V gene TRBV18 combines with J gene TRBJ1-2; 8 bases align to TRBD1. CDR1 KGHSH and CDR2 LQKENI come from the germline V gene. The CDR3 contains 15 residues. V dropped 3 bases and J dropped 0; count of bases not matched to a gene: 3. The CDR3 region is CASSPGQGSNYGYTF. As DNA, the CDR3 is TGTGCCAGCTCACCTGGACAGGGCTCTAACTATGGCTACACCTTC.

This clone has just one count. The sample contains more than one DNA sequence encoding this CDR3. V gene TRBV5-4 combines with J gene TRBJ2-3; TRBD2 might be the D (6 bases). Per germline, CDR1 SGHNT and CDR2 YYREEE (reference sequence). The CDR3 runs 15 residues. V shed 1 base and J shed 0 bases, with 9 bases lying between them. The DNA of the CDR3 is TGTGCCAGCAGCTTGAGCGGGCCTAGCACAGATACGCAGTATTTT. It is translated as CASSLSGPSTDTQYF.

Note on this clone: This CDR3 is also generated by other DNA sequences in the sample. CDR3: CASSPSGTDTQYF. As DNA, the CDR3 is TGTGCCAGCTCACCCTCGGGCACAGATACGCAGTATTTT. V usage is TRBV18 and J usage is TRBJ2-3; D remains unclear. Trimming took 3 bases from V and 1 from J, leaving 5 bases between them. This CDR3 is built from 13 residues. Germline CDR1 KGHSH, CDR2 LQKENI.

This clone appeared a single time. The chain has TRBV10-1 and TRBJ1-2; D is uncertain. Germline CDR1 is WNHNN and CDR2 is SYGVQD (reference sequence). The CDR3 is 13 residues long. The germline V and J ends were trimmed by 4 bases and 1 base, with 7 bases remaining between them. The CDR3 reads CASSAGINYGYTF. The DNA of the CDR3 is TGCGCCAGCAGTGCCGGGATTAACTATGGCTACACCTTC.

This clone has only one observation. This rearrangement joins TRBV7-8 to TRBJ1-6; 8 nucleotides agree with TRBD1. The CDR3 is 14 residues long. With 1 base clipped from V and 13 bases from J, the junction kept 6 bases outside the gene matches. Germline loops: CDR1 SGHVS, CDR2 FQNEAQ. Here the CDR3 reads CASSLDRGVDPLHF. The DNA for the CDR3 is TGTGCCAGCAGCTTAGACAGGGGGGTTGATCCCCTCCACTTT.

The CDR3 nucleotides read TGTGCCAGCAGCGTTGACAGGGAGGGTGATGGCTACACCTTC. Amino acids: CASSVDREGDGYTF. This rearrangement joins TRBV9 to TRBJ1-2, with 7 bases fitting TRBD1. The germline V gene encodes CDR1 SGDLS and CDR2 YYNGEE. The CDR3 runs 14 residues. J gave up 6 bases and V 2 bases, and 7 bases lay outside the gene matches.

This chain uses TRBV7-2 with TRBJ2-7, with 10 bases identical to TRBD2. In germline, CDR1 is SGHTA, CDR2 FQGNSA. Unmatched junction bases numbered 5, after V lost 7 bases and J lost 2 bases. The CDR3 contains 14 residues. Written as DNA, the CDR3 is TGTGCCAGCACCCGAGCGGGAGGGCCCTACGAGCAGTACTTC. The encoded protein is CASTRAGGPYEQYF.

Concerning this clone: The identical CDR3 is also encoded by other nucleotide sequences in the sample. The chain links TRBV30 to TRBJ1-1; maybe TRBD1 (6 bases). This CDR3 spans 14 amino acids. Germline-derived CDR1 and CDR2 are GTSNPN and SVGIG (reference sequence). Trimming stripped 0 bases from V and 1 base from J, with 9 bases between. The CDR3 sequence is CAWSVLQGNTEAFF. CDR3 bases: TGTGCCTGGAGTGTACTACAGGGGAACACTGAAGCTTTCTTT.